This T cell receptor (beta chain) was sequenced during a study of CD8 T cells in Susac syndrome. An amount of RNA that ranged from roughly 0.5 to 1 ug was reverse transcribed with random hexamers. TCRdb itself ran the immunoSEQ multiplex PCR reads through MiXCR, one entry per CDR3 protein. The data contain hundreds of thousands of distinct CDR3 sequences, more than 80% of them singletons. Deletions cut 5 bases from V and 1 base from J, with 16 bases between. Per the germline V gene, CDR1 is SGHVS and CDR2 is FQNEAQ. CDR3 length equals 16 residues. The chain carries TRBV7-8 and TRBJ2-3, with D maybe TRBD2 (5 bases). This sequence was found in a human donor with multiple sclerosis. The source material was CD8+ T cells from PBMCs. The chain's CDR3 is CASSLEAVHGTDTQYF. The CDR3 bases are TGTGCCAGCAGCCTAGAAGCGGTCCATGGCACAGATACGCAGTATTTT. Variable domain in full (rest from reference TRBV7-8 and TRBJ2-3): GAGVSQSPRYKVAKRGQDVALRCDPISGHVSLFWYQQALGQGPEFLTYFQNEAQLDKSGLPSDRFFAERPEGSVSTLKIQRTQQEDSAVYLCASSLEAVHGTDTQYFGPGTRLTVL.